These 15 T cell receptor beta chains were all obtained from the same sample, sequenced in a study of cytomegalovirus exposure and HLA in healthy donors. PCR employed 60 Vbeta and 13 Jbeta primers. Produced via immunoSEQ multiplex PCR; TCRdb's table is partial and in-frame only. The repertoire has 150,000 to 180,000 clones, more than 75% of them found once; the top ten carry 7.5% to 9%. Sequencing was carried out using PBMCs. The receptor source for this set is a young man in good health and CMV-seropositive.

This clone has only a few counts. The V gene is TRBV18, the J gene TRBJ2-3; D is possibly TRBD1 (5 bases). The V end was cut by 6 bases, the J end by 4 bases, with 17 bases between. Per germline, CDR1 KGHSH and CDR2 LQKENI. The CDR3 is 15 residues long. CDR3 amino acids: CASSLQDSGADTQYF. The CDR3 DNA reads TGTGCCAGCTCCCTTCAAGACAGTGGGGCAGATACGCAGTATTTT.

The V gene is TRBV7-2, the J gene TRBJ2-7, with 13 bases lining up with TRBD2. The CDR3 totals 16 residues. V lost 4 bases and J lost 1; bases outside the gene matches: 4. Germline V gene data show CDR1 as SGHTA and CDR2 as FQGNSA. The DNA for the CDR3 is TGTGCCAGCAGCTCCACTAGCGGGGGGGCTTCCTACGAGCAGTACTTC. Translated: CASSSTSGGASYEQYF.

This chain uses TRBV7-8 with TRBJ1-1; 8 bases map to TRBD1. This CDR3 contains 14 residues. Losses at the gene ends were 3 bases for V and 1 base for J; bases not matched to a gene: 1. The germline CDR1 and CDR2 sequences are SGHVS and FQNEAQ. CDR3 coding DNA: TGTGCCAGCAGCTTCGGGACAGGGAACACTGAAGCTTTCTTT. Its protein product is CASSFGTGNTEAFF. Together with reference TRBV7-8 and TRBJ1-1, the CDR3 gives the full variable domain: GAGVSQSPRYKVAKRGQDVALRCDPISGHVSLFWYQQALGQGPEFLTYFQNEAQLDKSGLPSDRFFAERPEGSVSTLKIQRTQQEDSAVYLCASSFGTGNTEAFFGQGTRLTVV.

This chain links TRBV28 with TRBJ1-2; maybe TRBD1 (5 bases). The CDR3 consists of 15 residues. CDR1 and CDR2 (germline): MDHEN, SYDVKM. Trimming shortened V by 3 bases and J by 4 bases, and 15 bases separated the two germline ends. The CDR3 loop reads CASSLGGGAGYGYTF. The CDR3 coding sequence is TGTGCCAGCAGTTTGGGCGGAGGGGCGGGCTATGGCTACACCTTC.

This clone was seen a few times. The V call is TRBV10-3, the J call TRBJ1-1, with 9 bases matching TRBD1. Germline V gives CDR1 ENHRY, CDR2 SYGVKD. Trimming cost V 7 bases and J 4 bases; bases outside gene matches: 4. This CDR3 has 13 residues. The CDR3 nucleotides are TGTGCCATCACAACAGGGGGCGGCACTGAAGCTTTCTTT. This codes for CAITTGGGTEAFF.

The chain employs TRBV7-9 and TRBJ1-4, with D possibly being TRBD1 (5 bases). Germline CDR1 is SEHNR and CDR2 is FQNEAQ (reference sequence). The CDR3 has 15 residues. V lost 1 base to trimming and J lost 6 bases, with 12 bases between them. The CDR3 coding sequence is TGTGCCAGCAGCTTAGGGGGCAGGAGGGATGAAAAACTGTTTTTT. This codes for CASSLGGRRDEKLFF. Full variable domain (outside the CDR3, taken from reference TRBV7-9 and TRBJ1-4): DTGVSQNPRHKITKRGQNVTFRCDPISEHNRLYWYRQTLGQGPEFLTYFQNEAQLEKSRLLSDRFSAERPKGSFSTLEIQRTEQGDSAMYLCASSLGGRRDEKLFFGSGTQLSVL.

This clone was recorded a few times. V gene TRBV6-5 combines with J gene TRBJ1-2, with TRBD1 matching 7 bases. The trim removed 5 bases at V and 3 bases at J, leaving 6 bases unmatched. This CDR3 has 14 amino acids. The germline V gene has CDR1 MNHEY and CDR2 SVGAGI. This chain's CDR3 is CASSRQGRDYGYTF. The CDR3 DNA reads TGTGCCAGCAGTCGACAGGGTAGGGACTATGGCTACACCTTC.

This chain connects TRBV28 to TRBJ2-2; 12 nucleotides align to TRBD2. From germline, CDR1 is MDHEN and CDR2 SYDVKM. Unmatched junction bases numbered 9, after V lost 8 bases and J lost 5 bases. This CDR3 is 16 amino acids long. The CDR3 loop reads CASHHPTSGSTGELFF. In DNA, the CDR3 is TGTGCCAGCCACCATCCGACTAGCGGGAGTACCGGGGAGCTGTTTTTT.

The DNA for the CDR3 is TGTGCCAGCAGTTGGGACAGGGAGGTAGGGACTGAAGCTTTCTTT. It translates to CASSWDREVGTEAFF. The chain has TRBV28 and TRBJ1-1, with TRBD1 matching 9 bases. The CDR3 has 15 amino acids. Per germline, CDR1 MDHEN and CDR2 SYDVKM. J gave up 5 bases and V 4 bases, and 8 bases lay outside the gene matches.

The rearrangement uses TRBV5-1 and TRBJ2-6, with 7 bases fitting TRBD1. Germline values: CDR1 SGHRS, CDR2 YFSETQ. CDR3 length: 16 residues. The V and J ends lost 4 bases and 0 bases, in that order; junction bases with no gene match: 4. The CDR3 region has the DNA TGCGCCAGCAGCACGACAGGGTTCTCTGGGGCCAACGTCCTGACTTTC. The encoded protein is CASSTTGFSGANVLTF.

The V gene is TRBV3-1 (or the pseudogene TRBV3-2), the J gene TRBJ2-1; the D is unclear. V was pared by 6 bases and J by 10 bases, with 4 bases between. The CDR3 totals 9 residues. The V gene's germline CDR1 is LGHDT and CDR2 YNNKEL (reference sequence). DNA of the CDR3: TGTGCCAGCAGTCCGGAGCAGTTCTTC. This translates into CASSPEQFF.

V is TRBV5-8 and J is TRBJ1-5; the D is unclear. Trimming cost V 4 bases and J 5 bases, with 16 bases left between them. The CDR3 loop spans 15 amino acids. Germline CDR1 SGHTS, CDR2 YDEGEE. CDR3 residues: CASSRGVSADQPQHF. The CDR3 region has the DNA TGTGCCAGCAGCCGAGGCGTCAGCGCGGATCAGCCCCAGCATTTT. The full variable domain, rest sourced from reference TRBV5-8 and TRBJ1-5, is EAGVTQSPTHLIKTRGQQATLRCSPISGHTSVYWYQQALGLGLQFLLWYDEGEERNRGNFPPRFSGRQFPNYSSELNVNALELEDSALYLCASSRGVSADQPQHFGDGTRLSIL.

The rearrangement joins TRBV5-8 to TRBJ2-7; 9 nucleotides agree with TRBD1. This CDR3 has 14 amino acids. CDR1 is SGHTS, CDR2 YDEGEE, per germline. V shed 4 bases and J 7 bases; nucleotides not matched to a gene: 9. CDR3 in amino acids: CASSPGTGTLEQYF. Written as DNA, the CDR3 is TGTGCCAGCAGCCCCGGGACAGGGACGTTGGAGCAGTACTTC. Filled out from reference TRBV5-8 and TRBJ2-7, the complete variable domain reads EAGVTQSPTHLIKTRGQQATLRCSPISGHTSVYWYQQALGLGLQFLLWYDEGEERNRGNFPPRFSGRQFPNYSSELNVNALELEDSALYLCASSPGTGTLEQYFGPGTRLTVT.

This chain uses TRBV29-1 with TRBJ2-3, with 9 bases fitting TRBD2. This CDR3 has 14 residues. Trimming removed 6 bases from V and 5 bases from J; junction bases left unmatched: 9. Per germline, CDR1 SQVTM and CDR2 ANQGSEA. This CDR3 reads CSVPEREAVDTQYF. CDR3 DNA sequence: TGCAGCGTCCCCGAGCGGGAGGCGGTAGATACGCAGTATTTT.

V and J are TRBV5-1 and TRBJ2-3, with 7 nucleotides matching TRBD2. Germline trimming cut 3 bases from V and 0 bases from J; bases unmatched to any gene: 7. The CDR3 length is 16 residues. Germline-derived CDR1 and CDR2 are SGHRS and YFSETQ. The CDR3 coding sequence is TGCGCCAGCAGCTCAGTTATAGCGGGTAGCACAGATACGCAGTATTTT. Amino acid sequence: CASSSVIAGSTDTQYF.